These 25 T cell receptor beta chains were sequenced from one sample in a study of cytomegalovirus exposure and HLA in healthy donors. The PCR employed 60 Vbeta primers together with 13 Jbeta primers. Measured with immunoSEQ multiplex PCR; TCRdb has only the in-frame clones, and not every one. Seen here are about 200,000 clones, 82% observed once, and the top ten hold roughly 0.095%. Specimen: PBMCs. These receptors originate from a boy between 2 and 15 years old in good health and CMV-seronegative.

The chain is built from TRBV29-1 and TRBJ2-1; 11 bases align to TRBD1. CDR1 is SQVTM, CDR2 ANQGSEA, per germline. V shed 6 bases and J 4 bases; nucleotides not matched to a gene: 11. The CDR3 is 16 amino acids. CDR3 region: CSVEDRGRLVYNEQFF. The CDR3 DNA follows: TGCAGCGTCGAGGACAGGGGGCGCCTGGTTTACAATGAGCAGTTCTTC.

V usage is TRBV4-3 and J usage is TRBJ2-5; the D gene is possibly TRBD1 (5 bases). Trimming left V 1 base short and J 1 base short, with 10 bases between. The CDR3 contains 15 residues. Germline V CDR1 and CDR2: LGHNA, YSLEER. CDR3 DNA: TGCGCCAGCAGCCAAGTTTACGACAGCCAAGAGACCCAGTACTTC. It translates to CASSQVYDSQETQYF.

This chain uses TRBV19 with TRBJ1-2; the D gene is possibly TRBD1 (5 bases). This CDR3 is built from 20 residues. V lost 0 bases to trimming and J lost 6 bases, with 29 bases between them. Looked up from germline, CDR1 is LNHDA and CDR2 is SQIVND (reference sequence). This CDR3 reads CASSIDPRSRDGGASHGYTF. CDR3 coding DNA: TGTGCCAGTAGTATAGATCCTAGGTCTCGCGACGGGGGAGCGTCTCATGGCTACACCTTC.

The V gene is TRBV7-9, the J gene TRBJ1-6; D call uncertain. V was pared by 5 bases and J by 7 bases, with 12 bases between. From germline, CDR1 is SEHNR and CDR2 FQNEAQ (reference sequence). This CDR3 is 14 amino acids long. The CDR3 loop reads CASSLGGSNSPLHF. The CDR3 nucleotides are TGTGCCAGCAGCCTCGGAGGGAGCAATTCACCCCTCCACTTT.

This clone has only a few counts. The chain joins TRBV4-2 to TRBJ2-3; D gene unclear. The germline V and J ends were trimmed by 1 base and 3 bases, with 11 bases remaining between them. CDR1 is LGHNA and CDR2 is YNFKEQ in the germline V gene. The CDR3 consists of 15 residues. In nucleotides, the CDR3 is TGTGCCAGCAGCCAAGCGCTTGTTGAGACAGATACGCAGTATTTT. The encoded protein is CASSQALVETDTQYF.

The J gene is TRBJ1-4, the V gene TRBV7-9; perhaps TRBD1 as D (5 bases). V was clipped by 5 bases and J by 1 base, with 14 bases between them. Germline V gene data show CDR1 as SEHNR and CDR2 as FQNEAQ (reference sequence). The CDR3 spans 16 residues. In DNA form, the CDR3 reads TGTGCCAGCAGCCCTAGGCGGGGGGGAACTAATGAAAAACTGTTTTTT. It specifies CASSPRRGGTNEKLFF.

This chain connects TRBV7-9 to TRBJ2-5; D uncertain. CDR3 length equals 12 residues. V was pared by 5 bases and J by 5 bases, with 9 bases between. CDR1 and CDR2 (germline): SEHNR, FQNEAQ (reference sequence). CDR3 protein: CASSPSGETQYF. In DNA form, the CDR3 reads TGTGCCAGCAGCCCCTCCGGGGAGACCCAGTACTTC.

The J gene is TRBJ2-1, the V gene TRBV11-1, with 7 bases aligning to TRBD2. CDR1 and CDR2 (germline): SGHAT, FQDESV (reference sequence). V shed 2 bases and J 8 bases; nucleotides not matched to a gene: 6. This CDR3 spans 14 amino acids. DNA for the CDR3: TGTGCCAGCAGCTTATCGAGCGGGGCGTATGAGCAGTTCTTC. It yields the protein CASSLSSGAYEQFF.

V usage is TRBV6-5 and J usage is TRBJ2-2, with TRBD2 matching 7 bases. This CDR3 region has 14 residues. The germline CDR1 and CDR2 sequences are MNHEY and SVGAGI. Trimming cost V 8 bases and J 1 base; bases outside gene matches: 4. The CDR3 reads CASCLAVNTGELFF. Written as DNA, the CDR3 is TGTGCCAGCTGCCTAGCGGTGAACACCGGGGAGCTGTTTTTT.

The table lists this clone with a count of one. The rearrangement uses TRBV4-3 and TRBJ2-2, with TRBD2 as a possible D gene (6 bases). The CDR3 is made up of 18 amino acids. V gave up 0 bases and J gave up 3 bases, with 17 bases separating them. Germline CDR1 is LGHNA and CDR2 is YSLEER. CDR3 bases: TGCGCCAGCAGCCAAGATTCACCCGGGGACTCCTACACCGGGGAGCTGTTTTTT. Residues: CASSQDSPGDSYTGELFF.

This chain joins TRBV19 and TRBJ1-5; 7 positions match TRBD1. This CDR3 has 14 amino acids. The ends lost 4 bases at V and 7 bases at J; junction bases unmatched: 7. Germline CDR1 LNHDA, CDR2 SQIVND (reference sequence). DNA of the CDR3: TGTGCCAGTAGTACCGACAGGGTGTGGCAGCCCCAGCATTTT. Residues: CASSTDRVWQPQHF. The full variable domain, with the rest looked up from reference TRBV19 and TRBJ1-5, is DGGITQSPKYLFRKEGQNVTLSCEQNLNHDAMYWYRQDPGQGLRLIYYSQIVNDFQKGDIAEGYSVSREKKESFPLTVTSAQKNPTAFYLCASSTDRVWQPQHFGDGTRLSIL.

This rearrangement joins TRBV18 to TRBJ1-4; possibly TRBD1 for D (6 bases). CDR1 and CDR2 (germline): KGHSH, LQKENI. This CDR3 has 13 residues. V lost 5 bases and J lost 8, with 12 bases in between. The CDR3: CASSRQGMEKLFF. CDR3 coding DNA: TGTGCCAGCTCAAGGCAGGGGATGGAAAAACTGTTTTTT. The variable domain in full, completed from reference TRBV18 and TRBJ1-4, reads NAGVMQNPRHLVRRRGQEARLRCSPMKGHSHVYWYRQLPEEGLKFMVYLQKENIIDESGMPKERFSAEFPKEGPSILRIQQVVRGDSAAYFCASSRQGMEKLFFGSGTQLSVL.

The chain is built from TRBV7-9 and TRBJ1-3; D not certain. Per germline, CDR1 SEHNR and CDR2 FQNEAQ (reference sequence). V was clipped by 3 bases and J by 7 bases, with 10 bases between them. This CDR3 region has 13 residues. CDR3 sequence: CASSFGVGNTIYF. The CDR3 DNA sequence: TGTGCCAGCAGCTTCGGGGTGGGGAACACCATATATTTT.

The V call is TRBV4-1, the J call TRBJ2-4; D perhaps matches TRBD2 (6 bases). This CDR3 region has 16 residues. Germline CDR1 is MGHRA and CDR2 is YSYEKL. Trimming cost V 2 bases and J 0 bases, with 11 bases left between them. The DNA for the CDR3 is TGCGCCAGCAGCCAACCCGGGCGGGAAGCCAAAAACATTCAGTACTTC. It is translated as CASSQPGREAKNIQYF.

The table lists this clone with a few counts. V and J are TRBV19 and TRBJ1-2, with a weak D call TRBD1 (6 bases). Trimming took 6 bases from V and 4 from J, leaving 15 bases between them. This CDR3 contains 14 residues. In germline, CDR1 is LNHDA, CDR2 SQIVND (reference sequence). CDR3 in amino acids: CASRGAGAVYGYTF. CDR3 sequence (DNA): TGTGCCAGTAGAGGGGCAGGGGCAGTCTATGGCTACACCTTC.

The chain carries TRBV6-6 and TRBJ2-7; D is unresolved. This CDR3 spans 14 amino acids. The germline V gene has CDR1 MNHNY and CDR2 SVGAGI (reference sequence). The V gene lost 8 bases and the J gene lost 6 bases, with 20 bases spanning the gap. CDR3 sequence (DNA): TGTGCCAGCGAGTCCAGGAACAAGTTTGGCGAGCAGTACTTC. This translates into CASESRNKFGEQYF.

V and J are TRBV18 and TRBJ2-7; D possibly corresponds to TRBD2 (7 bases). The CDR3 contains 15 residues. V was cut by 1 base and J by 2 bases, with 12 bases left in between. Germline V gives CDR1 KGHSH, CDR2 LQKENI. CDR3 sequence reads: CASSPRGGATYEQYF. In nucleotides, the CDR3 is TGTGCCAGCTCACCACGGGGGGGGGCCACCTACGAGCAGTACTTC.

V usage is TRBV7-9 and J usage is TRBJ2-5; 12 nucleotides line up with TRBD1. Germline V gene lookup returns CDR1 SEHNR and CDR2 FQNEAQ (reference sequence). CDR3 length: 17 residues. J was trimmed by 5 bases and V by 4 bases; bases with no gene match: 11. This chain's CDR3 is CASSSLWGQGAGETQYF. CDR3 coding DNA: TGTGCCAGCAGCTCTCTGTGGGGACAGGGGGCCGGGGAGACCCAGTACTTC. The full variable domain, completed using reference TRBV7-9 and TRBJ2-5, is DTGVSQNPRHKITKRGQNVTFRCDPISEHNRLYWYRQTLGQGPEFLTYFQNEAQLEKSRLLSDRFSAERPKGSFSTLEIQRTEQGDSAMYLCASSSLWGQGAGETQYFGPGTRLLVL.

The chain uses TRBV2 and TRBJ1-2; the match to TRBD1 covers 8 bases. CDR1 is SNHLY and CDR2 is FYNNEI in the germline V gene. There are 13 residues in the CDR3. V was clipped by 10 bases and J by 5 bases; unmatched bases: 9. CDR3 sequence (DNA): TGTGCCACCAAAGAGGACAGGGAGTATGGCTACACCTTC. Translation gives CATKEDREYGYTF. Based on the CDR3 plus reference TRBV2 and TRBJ1-2, the full variable domain is EPEVTQTPSHQVTQMGQEVILRCVPISNHLYFYWYRQILGQKVEFLVSFYNNEISEKSEIFDDQFSVERPDGSNFTLKIRSTKLEDSAMYFCATKEDREYGYTFGSGTRLTVV.

The chain has TRBV7-8 and TRBJ1-2, with D tentatively TRBD1 (5 bases). The V end was cut by 5 bases, the J end by 6 bases, with 16 bases between. The CDR3 has 14 residues. The germline CDR1 and CDR2 sequences are SGHVS and FQNEAQ. The CDR3, as DNA: TGTGCCAGCAGCGATCGACGGGGGAGCCATGGCTACACCTTC. This sequence encodes CASSDRRGSHGYTF. The full variable domain, in which reference TRBV7-8 and TRBJ1-2 provide the parts outside the CDR3, is GAGVSQSPRYKVAKRGQDVALRCDPISGHVSLFWYQQALGQGPEFLTYFQNEAQLDKSGLPSDRFFAERPEGSVSTLKIQRTQQEDSAVYLCASSDRRGSHGYTFGSGTRLTVV.

The chain recombines TRBV4-1 with TRBJ1-3; 9 nucleotides match TRBD1. This CDR3 has 16 residues. The V and J ends lost 2 bases and 3 bases, in that order; junction bases with no gene match: 5. CDR1 is MGHRA, CDR2 YSYEKL, per germline. The CDR3 DNA is TGCGCCAGCAGCCAATCCAACAGGGGGCTTGGAAACACCATATATTTT. This sequence encodes CASSQSNRGLGNTIYF.

CDR3 bases: TGTGCCAGCAGTCTAGCGGGGGACTCCTACGAGCAGTACTTC. This translates into CASSLAGDSYEQYF. This sequence joins TRBV25-1 and TRBJ2-7, with TRBD2 matching over 10 bases. Germline CDR1 reads MGHDK; CDR2 reads SYGVNS. The CDR3 covers 14 residues. V lost 5 bases and J lost 0; bases outside the gene matches: 1.

V is TRBV4-1 and J is TRBJ2-5; perhaps TRBD2 as D (6 bases). The J call is uncertain, as TRBJ2-7 better fits the DNA end. In germline, CDR1 is MGHRA, CDR2 YSYEKL. CDR3 length equals 16 residues. The DNA of the CDR3 is TGCGCCAGCAGCCAAGGGGCCGGGGGAAGAAGGTACGAGCAGTACTTC. Protein: CASSQGAGGRRYEQYF.

V and J are TRBV28 and TRBJ1-2; TRBD1 might be the D (5 bases). Per germline, CDR1 MDHEN and CDR2 SYDVKM. Trimming shortened V by 4 bases and J by 6 bases, and 12 bases separated the two germline ends. CDR3 length: 13 amino acids. CDR3 sequence reads: CASSSPWGHGYTF. The CDR3 DNA reads as TGTGCCAGCAGTTCTCCCTGGGGCCATGGCTACACCTTC.

CDR3 coding DNA: TGTGCCAGCAGCTTAAGGGAGGGTAGCTACGAGCAGTACTTC. This translates into CASSLREGSYEQYF. V gene TRBV7-8 combines with J gene TRBJ2-5; 7 nucleotides line up with TRBD2. The J call may be in error: the DNA end matches TRBJ2-7 better. Germline V CDR1 and CDR2: SGHVS, FQNEAQ. The CDR3 runs 14 residues.